This record concerns one TCR beta chain sequence. Its target is unknown. It was with 60 Vbeta and 13 Jbeta primers that the PCR ran. Here immunoSEQ multiplex PCR was the method, and the copy in TCRdb shows in-frame clones only, minus some. The sample lists around 110,000 clones; 70% to 80% were seen once. This sample was included in a study of cytomegalovirus exposure and HLA in healthy donors. Trimming removed 6 bases from V and 0 bases from J, with 19 bases in between. Germline V gene data show CDR1 as SGHTA and CDR2 as FQGNSA. There are 17 residues in the CDR3. Overall study results and limits: In an earlier analysis, about 87% or about 30%: the productive usage of most TCR beta V segments. Researchers reported in a later analysis that common viral pathogens appeared linked to several top clusters.

The V and J genes are TRBV7-2 and TRBJ2-3; no clear D gene. The sequence was obtained from a man between 18 and 35 years old in good health and CMV-seronegative. Sequencing was carried out using PBMCs. The CDR3: CASSPSQAAFSTDTQYF. DNA of the CDR3: TGTGCCAGCAGTCCAAGCCAGGCCGCTTTTAGCACAGATACGCAGTATTTT.